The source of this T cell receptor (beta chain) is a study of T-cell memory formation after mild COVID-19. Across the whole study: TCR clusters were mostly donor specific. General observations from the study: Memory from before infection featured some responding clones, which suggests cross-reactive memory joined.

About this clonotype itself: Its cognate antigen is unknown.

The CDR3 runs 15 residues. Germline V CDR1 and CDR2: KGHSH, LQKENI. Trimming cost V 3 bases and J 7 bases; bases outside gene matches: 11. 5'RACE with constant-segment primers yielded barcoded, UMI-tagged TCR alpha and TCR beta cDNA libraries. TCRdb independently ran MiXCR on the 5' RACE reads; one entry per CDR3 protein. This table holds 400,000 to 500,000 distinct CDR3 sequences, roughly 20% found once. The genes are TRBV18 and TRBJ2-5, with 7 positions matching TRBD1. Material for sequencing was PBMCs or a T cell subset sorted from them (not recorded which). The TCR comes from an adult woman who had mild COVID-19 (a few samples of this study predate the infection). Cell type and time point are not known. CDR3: CASSPGTALRLTQYF. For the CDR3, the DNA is TGTGCCAGCTCACCGGGGACAGCCCTCCGCTTGACCCAGTACTTC.